This TCR beta chain was found in a study of blood T cell repertoires in COVID-19. The overall study: COVID-19 samples from acute and convalescent phases originated in the United States, Italy and Spain. Nucleic acid was either cDNA or gDNA, and it came from T cells, B-cell-depleted T cells, or PBMCs.

Original processing notes: Reference gene primer amplification yielded estimated nucleated cell counts. Measured with immunoSEQ multiplex PCR; TCRdb has only the in-frame clones, and not every one. That table is the source of V, J and clone size, and D and trimming were worked out from the DNA. The sample has approximately 230,000 clones; approximately 88% are singletons. The V gene end was trimmed by 6 bases and the J gene end by 5 bases; junction bases not matched to a gene: 9. CDR1 is MNHEY and CDR2 is SVGAGI in the germline V gene. CDR3 length equals 14 residues. Enrolment of Seattle patients took place during active infection, and they were followed longitudinally.

Specimen: peripheral blood. The clonotype originates from a woman aged 25 to 45 with COVID-19, enrolled during active disease. The chain has TRBV6-5 and TRBJ1-1; 7 bases are a match to TRBD1. Here the CDR3 DNA reads TGTGCCAGCAGCCCCGGGACAGAAAGGACTGAAGCTTTCTTT. It specifies CASSPGTERTEAFF.